These T cell receptor beta chains were read from a single sample in a study of shared clonotypes between healthy human individuals. The protocol was immunoSEQ multiplex PCR, while the TCRdb copy is restricted to in-frame clones and leaves out a portion. The sample lists about 820,000 clones; approximately 92% were seen once. Sequenced: naive CD8+ T cells sorted from blood. These TCRs come from a man aged 25 to 40 in good health. Both conserved end residues are part of each CDR3. The order of the fields is CDR3 length, clone size, D gene, V gene, J gene, CDR3 DNA, CDR3 protein. A D gene is named only where the DNA matches it firmly. Not all rows give a size; the values are once, few, many and, for expanded clones, a class.

14,.,.,TRBV10-3,TRBJ2-1,TGTGCCATCAGTGACCCGGAACGAACAATTGAGCAGTTCTTC,CAISDPERTIEQFF
14,.,.,TRBV27,TRBJ1-1,TGTGCCAGCAGTTCCTGGACAGCAAACCATGAAGCTTTCTTT,CASSSWTANHEAFF
14,once,.,TRBV7-2,TRBJ2-5,TGTGCCAGCAGCCGCCTAGGGGGTCGGGAGACCCAGTACTTC,CASSRLGGRETQYF
14,.,.,TRBV9,TRBJ1-1,TGTGCCAGCAGCCCCTGGACGGCGAACACTGAAGCTTTCTTT,CASSPWTANTEAFF
18,.,TRBD1,TRBV7-9,TRBJ2-1,TGTGCCAGCAGCTCCACGGATTACCGGGACAGGATATACAATGAGCAGTTCTTC,CASSSTDYRDRIYNEQFF
16,.,TRBD2,TRBV4-1,TRBJ2-3,TGCGCCAGCAGCCAAGATAGCGGGAGGGCCCGAGATACGCAGTATTTT,CASSQDSGRARDTQYF
14,.,.,TRBV15,TRBJ2-2,TGTGCCACCAGCAGAGGTGGGAACACCGGGGAGCTGTTTTTT,CATSRGGNTGELFF
13,.,.,TRBV4-1,TRBJ2-1,TGCGCCAGCAGCCAAGCGCCTAACAATGAGCAGTTCTTC,CASSQAPNNEQFF
16,.,TRBD2,TRBV7-8,TRBJ2-3,TGTGCCAGCAGCTTAAATAGCGGGAGTTTGTTGGATACGCAGTATTTT,CASSLNSGSLLDTQYF
19,once,TRBD2,TRBV5-5,TRBJ2-2,TGTGCCAGCAGCCCTACCGGGACTAGCGGGAGGTTGCACACCGGGGAGCTGTTTTTT,CASSPTGTSGRLHTGELFF
14,once,TRBD2,TRBV11-3,TRBJ2-7,TGTGCCAGCAGCTTACGGACTAGCGGCTACGAGCAGTACTTC,CASSLRTSGYEQYF
13,.,.,TRBV7-6,TRBJ2-3,TGTGCCAGCAGCTTAGTTCCCACAGATACGCAGTATTTT,CASSLVPTDTQYF
13,.,.,TRBV5-6,TRBJ2-7,TGTGCCAGCAGCTGGGCCGGCTCCTACGAGCAGTACTTC,CASSWAGSYEQYF
14,.,.,TRBV28,TRBJ1-3,TGTGCCAGCAGCTACTTTCTCTCTGGAAACACCATATATTTT,CASSYFLSGNTIYF
12,.,TRBD1,TRBV2,TRBJ2-4,TGTGCCAGCATGGACAGGAAAAACATTCAGTACTTC,CASMDRKNIQYF
13,few,.,TRBV7-9,TRBJ2-2,TGTGCCACGGGACTCACGAACACCGGGGAGCTGTTTTTT,CATGLTNTGELFF
15,.,TRBD1,TRBV10-3,TRBJ1-2,TGTGCCATCAGCGACAAAACGACAGGGGACTATGGCTACACCTTC,CAISDKTTGDYGYTF
15,once,.,TRBV9,TRBJ2-3,TGTGCCAGCAGCTTCGGGACCGGGACCACAGATACGCAGTATTTT,CASSFGTGTTDTQYF
16,.,.,TRBV28,TRBJ1-1,TGTGCCAGCAGTTTTGGATCCTTAGGGTTGGACACTGAAGCTTTCTTT,CASSFGSLGLDTEAFF
19,.,TRBD2,TRBV2,TRBJ2-1,TGTGCCAGCAGCAAGTCCGGGACTAGCGGGAGTGGAATCTACAATGAGCAGTTCTTC,CASSKSGTSGSGIYNEQFF
18,.,.,TRBV21-1,TRBJ2-4,TGTGCCAGCAGCCCGTCTAGCGGGAGGGCCTGGACCAAAAACATTCAGTACTTC,CASSPSSGRAWTKNIQYF
14,.,.,TRBV27,TRBJ1-5,TGTGCCAGCAGACAATTCTATAGCAATCAGCCCCAGCATTTT,CASRQFYSNQPQHF
13,.,.,TRBV7-9,TRBJ1-1,TGTGCCAGCAGCCTAGGGCCCGTGGGGGAGGCTTTCTTT,CASSLGPVGEAFF
16,.,TRBD1,TRBV29-1,TRBJ2-1,TGCAGCGTTATAGCAGGGGGCCTCAGCTCCTACAATGAGCAGTTCTTC,CSVIAGGLSSYNEQFF
16,.,TRBD2,TRBV7-7,TRBJ2-2,TGTGCTAGCAGCTTAGAAGTGCGGGAGGTCACCGGGGAGCTGTTTTTT,CASSLEVREVTGELFF
12,.,.,TRBV5-5,TRBJ1-1,TGTGCCAGCAGCCCAAATTCGGATGAAGCTTTCTTT,CASSPNSDEAFF